This TCR beta chain was obtained from a study of T cell responses to AZD1222 COVID-19 vaccine. The method was immunoSEQ multiplex PCR; TCRdb's version includes in-frame clones alone and lacks a portion of them. Among 150,000 to 200,000 clones listed, roughly nine tenths were seen once. Trimming removed 0 bases from V and 4 bases from J, with 11 bases in between. The CDR3 is 15 residues long. Per germline, CDR1 SGHDT and CDR2 YYEEEE. This chain joins TRBV5-6 and TRBJ2-1; perhaps TRBD2 as D (5 bases). The receptor's source is an adult in good health. The input for sequencing was peripheral blood, taken on day 0 of AZD1222 vaccination. CDR3 amino acids: CASSLALTIYNEQFF. The CDR3 nucleotides are TGTGCCAGCAGCTTGGCCCTGACTATTTACAATGAGCAGTTCTTC.